This TCR beta chain comes out of a study of liver allograft versus peripheral blood T cells (dated by TCRdb to 2020 to 2022). A note on the overall study: The study compared the T cell receptor repertoires present in transplanted livers with the repertoires present in the peripheral blood of liver transplant recipients. The study at large found these results: T cell receptor repertoires inside liver allografts were reported to be different from the repertoires detected in peripheral blood.

Sequencing relied on an Illumina MiSeq. TCRdb applied fastp at Q25 and MiXCR to the public reads, then kept only in-frame beta chains. Entries are consolidated by CDR3 protein sequence, retaining the most common genes and DNA. The sample records over 10,000 distinct CDR3 sequences, approximately 17% of which are singletons. The top ten constitute about 13% of the sample. Note on this clonotype: The antigen it binds to is not known. Base-call qualities are not available, and no considerably larger clone is one nucleotide away.

CDR1 and CDR2, looked up from the germline V gene (reference sequence), are SGHNT and YYREEE. V has 4 bases trimmed and J has 1 base trimmed; junction bases matching no gene number 3. The CDR3 numbers 14 residues from cysteine through phenylalanine. Only the CDR3 DNA stays, 42 bases, in frame from base 1. The receptor's source is a human patient who had a liver transplant. After a transplant, certain T cells may trace back to the graft donor. The V and J segments used are TRBV5-4 and TRBJ2-5, with 8 bases in between that match TRBD2. The nucleotides are TGTGCCAGCAGCGCTGGACTAGCCCAAGAGACCCAGTACTTC. Translated, this gives CASSAGLAQETQYF. With the rest looked up from the reference TRBV5-4 and TRBJ2-5 genes rather than sequenced, the full variable domain is ETGVTQSPTHLIKTRGQQVTLRCSSQSGHNTVSWYQQALGQGPQFIFQYYREEENGRGNFPPRFSGLQFPNYSSELNVNALELDDSALYLCASSAGLAQETQYFGPGTRLLVL.